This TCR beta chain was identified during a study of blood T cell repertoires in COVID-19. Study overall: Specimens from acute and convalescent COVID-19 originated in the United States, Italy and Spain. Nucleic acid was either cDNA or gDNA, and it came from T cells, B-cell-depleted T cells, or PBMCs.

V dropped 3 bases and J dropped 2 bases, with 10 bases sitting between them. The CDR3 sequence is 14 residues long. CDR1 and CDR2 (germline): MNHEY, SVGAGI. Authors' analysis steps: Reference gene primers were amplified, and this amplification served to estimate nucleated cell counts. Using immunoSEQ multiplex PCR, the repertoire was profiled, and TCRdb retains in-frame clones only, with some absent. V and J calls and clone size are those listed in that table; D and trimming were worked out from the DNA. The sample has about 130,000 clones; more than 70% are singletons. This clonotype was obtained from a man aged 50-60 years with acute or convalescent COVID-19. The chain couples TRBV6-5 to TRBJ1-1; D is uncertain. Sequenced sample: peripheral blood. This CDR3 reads CASSYNRGNTEAFF. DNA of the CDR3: TGTGCCAGCAGTTATAATCGCGGTAACACTGAAGCTTTCTTT.